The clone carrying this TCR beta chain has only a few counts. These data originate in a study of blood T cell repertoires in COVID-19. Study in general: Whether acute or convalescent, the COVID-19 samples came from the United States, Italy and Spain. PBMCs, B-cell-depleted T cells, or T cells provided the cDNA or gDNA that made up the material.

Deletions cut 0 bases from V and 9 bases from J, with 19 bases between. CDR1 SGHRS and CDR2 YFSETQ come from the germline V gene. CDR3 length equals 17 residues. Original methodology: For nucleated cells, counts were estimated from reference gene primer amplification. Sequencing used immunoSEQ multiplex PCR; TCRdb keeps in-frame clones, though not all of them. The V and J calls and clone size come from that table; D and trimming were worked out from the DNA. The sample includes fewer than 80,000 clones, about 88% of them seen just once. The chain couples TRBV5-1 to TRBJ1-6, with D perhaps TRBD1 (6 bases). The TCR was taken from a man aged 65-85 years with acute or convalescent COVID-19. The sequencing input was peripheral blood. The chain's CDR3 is CASSLALPGHSGSPLHF. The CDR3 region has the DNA TGCGCCAGCAGCTTGGCATTACCGGGACACAGCGGTTCACCCCTCCACTTT.